This T cell receptor (beta chain) was identified during a study of blood T cell repertoires in COVID-19. In the study overall: The origin of the acute and convalescent COVID-19 samples was the United States, Italy and Spain. The cDNA or gDNA used as material had been derived from T cells, B-cell-depleted T cells, or PBMCs.

Source study methods: Amplification from reference gene primers served as the basis for estimated nucleated cell counts. Assay used: immunoSEQ multiplex PCR; TCRdb lists only in-frame clones, some missing. The V and J calls and clone size were taken over from that table, and D and trimming were inferred from the DNA. The table shows about 90,000 clones, with roughly 88% occurring only once. Sequencing was done on a sample of peripheral blood. The TCR originated in a man aged 55 to 70 with acute or convalescent COVID-19.

CDR3 amino acids: CSASRLLGDTSTDTQYF. Here the CDR3 DNA reads TGCAGTGCTAGTCGTCTCCTTGGTGACACTAGCACAGATACGCAGTATTTT. The rearrangement links TRBV20-1 to TRBJ2-3; D is uncertain. The CDR3 loop spans 17 amino acids. The germline V gene has CDR1 DFQATT and CDR2 SNEGSKA (reference sequence). Trimming cost V 3 bases and J 0 bases, with 19 bases left between them.